The 6 T cell receptor beta chains below come from one sample, sequenced in a study of blood T cell repertoires in COVID-19 (dated by TCRdb to 2018 to 2021). Library preparation was by the immunoSEQ multiplex PCR assay. The source is immuneACCESS, and TCRdb retained only in-frame sequences with V and J called. Part of the clones is not carried over; for the studies checked, unresolved V genes explain less than half of this, and the remainder is unexplained. The sample profile shows more than 300,000 clones; about 90% of them were found once. The leading ten clones occupy approximately 6% of the sample. Specimen: PBMCs or T cells enriched from blood (not recorded which). The receptors shown here come from a woman in her 30s who had recovered from COVID-19.

The chain carries TRBV5-1 and TRBJ1-1, with TRBD1 as a possible D gene (6 bases). The V end lost 4 bases, the J end lost 3 bases, and 22 bases lay between the germline ends. Per germline, CDR1 SGHRS and CDR2 YFSETQ. The CDR3 loop spans 17 amino acids. CDR3 DNA sequence: TGCGCCAGCAGCGGAAGGACAGTTTTGGTCCAGGACACTGAAGCTTTCTTT. Its protein is CASSGRTVLVQDTEAFF.

This clone was picked up one time. This chain joins TRBV11-3 and TRBJ2-1; 16 bases are shared with TRBD2. Germline V gene lookup returns CDR1 SGHNT and CDR2 YENEEA. Trimming cost V 5 bases and J 7 bases; bases outside gene matches: 5. This CDR3 is 16 amino acids long. Written as DNA, the CDR3 is TGTGCCAGCAGCCAGGGACTAGCGGGGGGGTATAATGAGCAGTTCTTC. Translated, it gives CASSQGLAGGYNEQFF.

This clone was detected a few times. The chain couples TRBV6-1 to TRBJ1-2, with D possibly TRBD1 on 5 matching bases. CDR1 and CDR2 (germline): MNHNS, SASEGT. Trimming removed 1 base at V and 0 bases at J, with 12 bases between. This CDR3 contains 16 residues. In DNA form, the CDR3 reads TGTGCCAGCAGTGAAGAGGTCGGACACTCTAACTATGGCTACACCTTC. Translating it yields CASSEEVGHSNYGYTF.

This chain links TRBV5-1 with TRBJ2-3; 10 bases are a match to TRBD2. V gave up 4 bases and J gave up 0 bases; unmatched junction bases: 2. Germline V CDR1 and CDR2: SGHRS, YFSETQ. The CDR3 is 15 amino acids. CDR3 sequence (DNA): TGCGCCAGCAGCCTAGCGGGGGCCAGCACAGATACGCAGTATTTT. It yields the protein CASSLAGASTDTQYF.

This chain links TRBV5-1 with TRBJ1-2; 7 nucleotides agree with TRBD1. CDR3 length equals 14 residues. The trim removed 4 bases at V and 3 bases at J, leaving 6 bases unmatched. Germline V lookup: CDR1 SGHRS, CDR2 YFSETQ. The CDR3, as DNA: TGCGCCAGCAGCCCCAGGGGGTATGACTATGGCTACACCTTC. Protein: CASSPRGYDYGYTF. Using reference TRBV5-1 and TRBJ1-2 for the parts outside the CDR3, the full variable domain is KAGVTQTPRYLIKTRGQQVTLSCSPISGHRSVSWYQQTPGQGLQFLFEYFSETQRNKGNFPGRFSGRQFSNSRSEMNVSTLELGDSALYLCASSPRGYDYGYTFGSGTRLTVV.

DNA of the CDR3: TGTGCCAGCACCGCAGCGGGGGGGAACACAGATACGCAGTATTTT. Its translation: CASTAAGGNTDTQYF. This rearrangement joins TRBV7-2 to TRBJ2-3, with TRBD2 matching over 10 bases. V lost 7 bases, J lost 2 bases, and 6 bases stayed unmatched. Germline V lookup: CDR1 SGHTA, CDR2 FQGNSA. This CDR3 is 15 amino acids long.